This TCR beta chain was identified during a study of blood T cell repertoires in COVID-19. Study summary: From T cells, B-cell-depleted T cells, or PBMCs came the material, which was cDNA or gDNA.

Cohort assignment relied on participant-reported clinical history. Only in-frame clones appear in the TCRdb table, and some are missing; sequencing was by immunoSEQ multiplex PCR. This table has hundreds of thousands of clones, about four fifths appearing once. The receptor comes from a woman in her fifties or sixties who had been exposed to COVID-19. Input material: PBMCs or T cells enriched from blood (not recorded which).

In DNA, the CDR3 is TGTGCCAGTAGTGAAAAATTGGGCAGCTCGGGGTCAGATACGCAGTATTTT. Residues: CASSEKLGSSGSDTQYF. V is TRBV19 and J is TRBJ2-3; tentative D call: TRBD2 (5 bases). From germline, CDR1 is LNHDA and CDR2 SQIVND (reference sequence). This CDR3 has 17 residues. The V end lost 5 bases, the J end lost 4 bases, and 22 bases lay between the germline ends. Complete variable domain (other parts from reference TRBV19 and TRBJ2-3): DGGITQSPKYLFRKEGQNVTLSCEQNLNHDAMYWYRQDPGQGLRLIYYSQIVNDFQKGDIAEGYSVSREKKESFPLTVTSAQKNPTAFYLCASSEKLGSSGSDTQYFGPGTRLTVL.